The next 32 T cell receptor beta chains were all read from a single sample in a study of cytomegalovirus exposure and HLA in healthy donors. With 60 Vbeta and 13 Jbeta primers, the PCR was carried out. Clones were sequenced by immunoSEQ multiplex PCR, and TCRdb holds only the in-frame ones, with some missing. This table has about 67,000 clones, about two thirds appearing once. Sequencing was carried out using PBMCs. These receptors were taken from a woman aged 25 to 39 in good health and CMV-seronegative.

V usage is TRBV10-2 and J usage is TRBJ1-3; 7 bases map to TRBD1. The CDR3 is 17 amino acids. V shed 6 bases, J shed 0 bases, and the junction held 11 bases outside the gene matches. Germline V gene sequence: CDR1 WSHSY, CDR2 SAAADI. CDR3 DNA sequence: TGCGCCAGCAGCCCCGCCAGGGGGTCTTTCTCTGGAAACACCATATATTTT. It encodes CASSPARGSFSGNTIYF.

The gene calls are TRBV9 and TRBJ1-2; 7 bases fit TRBD1. This CDR3 comprises 16 residues. V shed 4 bases, J shed 0 bases, and the junction held 9 bases outside the gene matches. CDR1 is SGDLS and CDR2 is YYNGEE in the germline V gene. The CDR3, as DNA: TGTGCCAGCAGCCCACGACAGGGATTCACTAACTATGGCTACACCTTC. This gives the protein CASSPRQGFTNYGYTF.

The chain combines TRBV27 with TRBJ1-5, with 7 bases matching TRBD1. Germline V gene sequence: CDR1 MNHEY, CDR2 SMNVEV (reference sequence). V lost 8 bases to trimming and J lost 0 bases; unmatched junction nucleotides: 4. The CDR3 totals 14 residues. Written as DNA, the CDR3 is TGTGCCAGCCGGGGGACAGCTAGCAATCAGCCCCAGCATTTT. Its protein is CASRGTASNQPQHF.

V and J are TRBV6-5 and TRBJ2-3; no clear D gene. The germline V gene encodes CDR1 MNHEY and CDR2 SVGAGI. Trimming left V 7 bases short and J 4 bases short, with 9 bases between. The length of the CDR3 is 12 residues. The CDR3 sequence is CASTGWADTQYF. DNA of the CDR3: TGTGCCAGCACCGGGTGGGCAGATACGCAGTATTTT.

A word on this clone: A much larger clone differs from this one at a single base, so this may be a read error. The chain joins TRBV4-2 to TRBJ2-3; 9 positions agree with TRBD1. The CDR3 is 16 amino acids. The J segment lost 2 bases and the V segment lost 1 base, leaving 4 bases of the junction unmatched. Germline-derived CDR1 and CDR2 are LGHNA and YNFKEQ. The CDR3: CASSQARTGATDTQYF. CDR3 bases: TGTGCCAGCAGCCAAGCCAGGACAGGGGCCACAGATACGCAGTATTTT.

The chain has TRBV4-1 and TRBJ2-1; 7 bases align to TRBD1. The CDR3 totals 17 residues. Germline lookup yields CDR1 MGHRA and CDR2 YSYEKL. Trimming took 1 base from V and 8 from J; bases not matched to a gene: 14. CDR3 amino acids: CASSQAAVGQYRDEQFF. For the CDR3, the DNA is TGCGCCAGCAGCCAAGCCGCGGTGGGACAGTATAGGGATGAGCAGTTCTTC.

CDR3 in DNA: TGTGCCAGCAGTTTCCGTAGGGGCGGTTCGCGGCCCCAGCATTTT. Residues: CASSFRRGGSRPQHF. The chain uses TRBV28 and TRBJ1-5; D is possibly TRBD1 (5 bases). This CDR3 contains 15 residues. The V end lost 3 bases, the J end lost 9 bases, and 18 bases lay between the germline ends. Per germline, CDR1 MDHEN and CDR2 SYDVKM.

The gene calls are TRBV29-1 and TRBJ2-5; 10 positions agree with TRBD1. V lost 7 bases and J lost 3; bases outside the gene matches: 2. The V gene's germline CDR1 is SQVTM and CDR2 ANQGSEA. The CDR3 is 12 residues long. In DNA, the CDR3 is TGCAGCGGTGGACAGGGGGAAGAGACCCAGTACTTC. Translated, it gives CSGGQGEETQYF.

This clone showed up just a few times. V is TRBV19 and J is TRBJ2-1, with no clear D. Per germline, CDR1 LNHDA and CDR2 SQIVND (reference sequence). This CDR3 has 12 residues. V was trimmed by 1 base and J by 7 bases, leaving 5 bases between them. The CDR3 coding sequence is TGTGCCAGTAGTATAGCCGGGAATGAGCAGTTCTTC. Translated: CASSIAGNEQFF.

This chain joins TRBV10-3 and TRBJ1-4; D gene uncertain. Germline CDR1 reads ENHRY; CDR2 reads SYGVKD. With 3 bases removed from V and 4 bases from J, the gap between germline ends came to 9 bases. The CDR3 sequence is 14 residues long. CDR3 DNA: TGTGCCATCAGTGAAGAACAGCTTAATGAAAAACTGTTTTTT. Protein sequence: CAISEEQLNEKLFF.

The J gene is TRBJ2-7, the V gene TRBV30, with 7 bases fitting TRBD1. Germline V gene sequence: CDR1 GTSNPN, CDR2 SVGIG (reference sequence). CDR3 length: 14 amino acids. J was trimmed by 2 bases and V by 1 base; bases with no gene match: 5. CDR3 nucleotides: TGTGCCTGGAGTGGGGACAGCCCGACCTACGAGCAGTACTTC. Translated, it gives CAWSGDSPTYEQYF.

Concerning this clone itself: At one end the junction does not follow the germline gene, possibly because of a read error. This CDR3 is also generated by other DNA sequences in the sample. The chain joins TRBV7-3 to TRBJ1-2, with TRBD1 as a possible D gene (6 bases). From germline, CDR1 is SGHTA and CDR2 FQGTGA. The CDR3 runs 13 residues. This CDR3 reads CASSLTGTRLAVF. The CDR3 coding sequence is TGTGCCAGCAGCTTAACCGGGACAAGACTTGCCGTATTC.

The chain recombines TRBV4-3 with TRBJ2-3; tentatively, D is TRBD2 (5 bases). The CDR3 runs to 14 residues. Germline CDR1 is LGHNA and CDR2 is YSLEER. Trimming took 1 base from V and 6 from J, leaving 11 bases between them. In DNA form, the CDR3 reads TGCGCCAGCAGCCAAGGGTGGCGCGGGGATACGCAGTATTTT. This translates into CASSQGWRGDTQYF.

A few counts support this clone. The chain joins TRBV11-1 to TRBJ2-1; D perhaps matches TRBD1 (5 bases). Germline V gene sequence: CDR1 SGHAT, CDR2 FQDESV (reference sequence). Trimming left V 6 bases short and J 0 bases short, with 12 bases between. The CDR3 is 15 amino acids. The CDR3 spells CASRDTGYSYNEQFF. The DNA of the CDR3 is TGTGCCAGCAGGGACACAGGTTACTCCTACAATGAGCAGTTCTTC.

V and J are TRBV10-3 and TRBJ1-6; D is undetermined. Germline CDR1 is ENHRY and CDR2 is SYGVKD. This CDR3 region has 15 residues. V lost 1 base, J lost 7 bases, and 11 bases lay in between. CDR3 coding DNA: TGTGCCATCAGTGAGTTCGGGATCGAGAATTCACCCCTCCACTTT. It yields the protein CAISEFGIENSPLHF.

The chain joins TRBV5-1 to TRBJ2-7; 12 positions match TRBD2. This CDR3 has 15 residues. The germline CDR1 and CDR2 sequences are SGHRS and YFSETQ. J gave up 2 bases and V 1 base, and 1 base lay outside the gene matches. The CDR3 region is CASSLTSGGPYEQYF. CDR3 DNA: TGCGCCAGCAGCTTGACTAGCGGGGGGCCCTACGAGCAGTACTTC.

This clone was seen a few times. The chain couples TRBV19 to TRBJ1-1, with 9 bases matching TRBD1. The junction had 7 bases not matched to a gene; V was cut back by 6 bases and J by 11 bases. The CDR3 loop spans 12 amino acids. Germline V gene lookup returns CDR1 LNHDA and CDR2 SQIVND (reference sequence). The CDR3 spells CASSLRDRDAFF. Written as DNA, the CDR3 is TGTGCCAGTAGCCTCCGGGACAGGGACGCTTTCTTT.

This clone was seen a few times. The chain couples TRBV7-3 to TRBJ2-1; 7 nucleotides align to TRBD1. J gave up 6 bases and V 2 bases, and 1 base lay outside the gene matches. The CDR3 is made up of 13 amino acids. Germline CDR1 reads SGHTA; CDR2 reads FQGTGA. CDR3 protein: CASSLHRGNEQFF. The DNA for the CDR3 is TGTGCCAGCAGCTTACACAGGGGCAATGAGCAGTTCTTC.

The sample holds one count of this clone. The genes are TRBV7-3 and TRBJ1-1; D might be TRBD1 (6 bases). The CDR3 has 13 amino acids. CDR1 and CDR2 (germline): SGHTA, FQGTGA. V lost 5 bases to trimming and J lost 3 bases, with 10 bases between them. This CDR3 is CASSDHRDTEAFF. CDR3 coding DNA: TGTGCCAGCAGCGACCACAGGGACACTGAAGCTTTCTTT.

Only a few counts were recorded for this clone. The rearrangement links TRBV6-4 to TRBJ1-1; 8 bases are shared with TRBD1. The CDR3 is 13 residues long. Germline V gene lookup returns CDR1 MRHNA and CDR2 SNTAGT. Unmatched junction bases numbered 4, after V lost 2 bases and J lost 8 bases. CDR3: CASSDQTGEEAFF. In nucleotides, the CDR3 is TGTGCCAGCAGTGACCAGACAGGGGAGGAAGCTTTCTTT.

The V call is TRBV6-5, the J call TRBJ2-7; TRBD1 aligns across 11 bases. The CDR3 spans 13 residues. Trimming removed 5 bases from V and 6 bases from J; junction bases left unmatched: 3. The germline gives CDR1 MNHEY, CDR2 SVGAGI. The CDR3 sequence is CASSRTGGGEQYF. The CDR3 DNA follows: TGTGCCAGCAGTCGGACAGGGGGCGGCGAGCAGTACTTC.

This clone showed up just once. V usage is TRBV6-1 and J usage is TRBJ1-1; 9 nucleotides match TRBD1. CDR1 and CDR2 from the germline V gene are MNHNS and SASEGT. Trimming took 5 bases from V and 0 from J; bases not matched to a gene: 4. This CDR3 contains 15 residues. CDR3 coding DNA: TGTGCCAGCAGTCCCACAGGGGGCATGAACACTGAAGCTTTCTTT. Its translation is CASSPTGGMNTEAFF.

The rearrangement links TRBV7-9 to TRBJ1-6; 9 bases fit TRBD1. Unmatched junction bases numbered 6, after V lost 4 bases and J lost 8 bases. This CDR3 spans 15 amino acids. The germline gives CDR1 SEHNR, CDR2 FQNEAQ (reference sequence). The CDR3 region is CASSSTGTGYSPLHF. DNA for the CDR3: TGTGCCAGCAGCTCAACCGGGACAGGGTATTCACCCCTCCACTTT.

As regards this clone: At one end, the junction sequence differs from germline, possibly due to a read error. This chain links TRBV5-3 with TRBJ1-5; possibly TRBD1 for D (6 bases). TRBV5-3 is treated as an ORF (open reading frame) with a function not yet certain. The CDR3 totals 15 residues. The CDR3: CASSSRGGINQPQHF. In DNA form, the CDR3 reads TGTGCCAGCAGCTCCCGTGGGGGCATAAACCAGCCCCAGCATTTT.

In regard to this clone: One end of the junction fails to match germline, which may point to a read error. The chain uses TRBV7-7 and TRBJ2-7, with a possible D match to TRBD2 (5 bases). CDR1 and CDR2 (germline): SSHAT, FNYEAQ (reference sequence). The CDR3 totals 13 residues. CDR3 region: CASSLGEGYEQYF. The CDR3 nucleotides read TGTGCTAGCAGCTTAGGTGAGGGCTACGAGCAGTACTTC. The entire variable domain, with the rest obtained from reference TRBV7-7 and TRBJ2-7, is as follows: GAGVSQSPRYKVTKRGQDVTLRCDPISSHATLYWYQQALGQGPEFLTYFNYEAQPDKSGLPSDRFSAERPEGSISTLTIQRTEQRDSAMYRCASSLGEGYEQYFGPGTRLTVT.

With regard to this clone: Given the absence of the conserved phenylalanine or tryptophan at the CDR3 end, a read error is likely. The limits of the CDR3 on the DNA are not certain, so only TCRdb's listed CDR3 is given. The CDR3 loop reads CASSMGEQGVVYI. The chain recombines TRBV19 with TRBJ2-6; TRBD1, the D gene given by the table, was not confirmed from the DNA. Germline lookup yields CDR1 LNHDA and CDR2 SQIVND (reference sequence). Both ends counted, the CDR3 spans 13 residues.

This clone has a handful of counts. The chain joins TRBV27 to TRBJ2-3, with 8 bases identical to TRBD2. Germline V gene lookup returns CDR1 MNHEY and CDR2 SMNVEV (reference sequence). The V segment lost 4 bases and the J segment 2 bases; nucleotides outside the gene matches: 5. CDR3 length: 15 amino acids. The CDR3 protein is CASSSPGGVTDTQYF. CDR3 sequence (DNA): TGTGCCAGCAGTTCCCCGGGGGGGGTCACAGATACGCAGTATTTT.

The rearrangement uses TRBV7-8 and TRBJ1-5; D gene uncertain. CDR3 length: 14 residues. Germline lookup yields CDR1 SGHVS and CDR2 FQNEAQ. Trimming shortened V by 1 base and J by 2 bases, and 6 bases separated the two germline ends. DNA for the CDR3: TGTGCCAGCAGCTTAGGAGAGGGCAATCAGCCCCAGCATTTT. It translates to CASSLGEGNQPQHF.

The chain employs TRBV6-1 and TRBJ2-3; no clear D gene. With 4 bases removed from V and 4 bases from J, the gap between germline ends came to 9 bases. CDR1 and CDR2 from the germline V gene are MNHNS and SASEGT. This CDR3 has 13 residues. This CDR3 reads CASSVALADTQYF. The CDR3 DNA reads as TGTGCCAGCAGTGTTGCGCTGGCAGATACGCAGTATTTT.

This clone has only one observation. The CDR3 reads CASSLLQTNEKLFF. The CDR3 DNA reads as TGTGCCAGCAGCTTATTACAGACTAATGAAAAACTGTTTTTT. This sequence joins TRBV11-2 and TRBJ1-4; no firm D call. The CDR3 extends over 14 amino acids. The V end was cut by 2 bases, the J end by 2 bases, with 6 bases between. Germline V gene sequence: CDR1 SGHAT, CDR2 FQNNGV.

The chain carries TRBV27 and TRBJ2-3; 11 bases are a match to TRBD2. The CDR3 loop spans 16 amino acids. Germline trimming cut 5 bases from V and 5 bases from J; bases unmatched to any gene: 9. Germline-derived CDR1 and CDR2 are MNHEY and SMNVEV (reference sequence). This chain's CDR3 is CASSTYSGGAGDTQYF. Here the CDR3 DNA reads TGTGCCAGCAGTACCTATAGCGGGGGGGCCGGAGATACGCAGTATTTT.

This chain uses TRBV6-5 with TRBJ2-3, with D possibly TRBD2 on 6 matching bases. The germline V gene has CDR1 MNHEY and CDR2 SVGAGI. The length of the CDR3 is 13 residues. The V gene lost 6 bases and the J gene lost 6 bases, with 13 bases spanning the gap. This chain's CDR3 is CASRTPGEDTQYF. For the CDR3, the DNA is TGTGCCAGCAGGACTCCGGGGGAGGATACGCAGTATTTT.